These 18 T cell receptor beta chains were sequenced from one sample in a study of T cell repertoires in cytomegalovirus infection. A single record per CDR3 protein comes from TCRdb applying MiXCR to the reads. This table holds some 200,000 distinct CDR3 sequences, approximately 38% found once. Their specific antigens are unknown. Sequencing was performed on CD8+ T cells from cultured PBMCs, taken from culture after CMV antigen stimulation. The source is a human donor in good health (CMV status not recorded). Some clones in this sample may be carry-over from other donors' samples.

The rearrangement uses TRBV24-1 and TRBJ1-4; D is possibly TRBD1 (6 bases). CDR1 is KGHDR and CDR2 is SFDVKD in the germline V gene. This CDR3 spans 13 amino acids. The V end was cut by 7 bases, the J end by 11 bases, with 16 bases between. As DNA, the CDR3 is TGTGCCACCAGGGACAGTCCGTCGGGGAAACTGTTTTTT. Its protein product is CATRDSPSGKLFF.

The chain combines TRBV6-5 with TRBJ2-7, with no clear D. Germline V gene data show CDR1 as MNHEY and CDR2 as SVGAGI. The CDR3 contains 14 residues. Trimming stripped 0 bases from V and 5 bases from J, with 11 bases between. CDR3 sequence reads: CASSYSSPGDEQYF. CDR3 DNA: TGTGCCAGCAGTTACTCGAGTCCAGGAGACGAGCAGTACTTC.

Concerning this clonotype itself: Sequence at one end of the junction differs from germline and may be a read error. The CDR3 loop is CASSQGGGNQSQHF. CDR3 DNA: TGTGCCAGCAGCCAAGGGGGAGGGAATCAGTCCCAGCATTTT. This rearrangement joins TRBV7-1 to TRBJ1-5, with D tentatively TRBD1 (6 bases). TRBV7-1 is treated as an ORF (open reading frame) with a function not yet certain. The CDR3 sequence is 14 residues long.

The chain joins TRBV5-1 to TRBJ1-1; D is unclear. This CDR3 contains 13 residues. V was trimmed by 2 bases and J by 6 bases, leaving 11 bases between them. The germline CDR1 and CDR2 sequences are SGHRS and YFSETQ. This CDR3 is CASSLGLSPEAFF. The CDR3 DNA sequence: TGCGCCAGCAGCTTAGGCCTCTCCCCTGAAGCTTTCTTT. The full variable domain, in which reference TRBV5-1 and TRBJ1-1 provide the parts outside the CDR3, is KAGVTQTPRYLIKTRGQQVTLSCSPISGHRSVSWYQQTPGQGLQFLFEYFSETQRNKGNFPGRFSGRQFSNSRSEMNVSTLELGDSALYLCASSLGLSPEAFFGQGTRLTVV.

The chain couples TRBV7-9 to TRBJ2-1, with a weak D call TRBD2 (6 bases). The CDR3 loop spans 14 amino acids. Trimming took off 5 bases at V and 3 bases at J, with 11 bases between the two ends. The V gene's germline CDR1 is SEHNR and CDR2 FQNEAQ (reference sequence). This CDR3 reads CASSGEAVYNEQFF. The CDR3 bases are TGTGCCAGCAGCGGGGAGGCCGTCTACAATGAGCAGTTCTTC.

The CDR3 sequence is CASRSAGELFF. In DNA form, the CDR3 reads TGTGCCAGTAGGAGCGCCGGGGAGCTGTTTTTT. V is TRBV19 and J is TRBJ2-2; no clear D gene. The V end was cut by 6 bases, the J end by 6 bases, with 5 bases between. Germline V CDR1 and CDR2: LNHDA, SQIVND (reference sequence). There are 11 residues in the CDR3.

Written as DNA, the CDR3 is TGCAGCGTTGAAGGGGACAGGGCGCGGACTGAAGCTTTCTTT. Translating gives CSVEGDRARTEAFF. V and J are TRBV29-1 and TRBJ1-1, with 9 bases that match TRBD1. The length of the CDR3 is 14 residues. The ends lost 1 base at V and 5 bases at J; junction bases unmatched: 5. The V gene's germline CDR1 is SQVTM and CDR2 ANQGSEA.

This chain links TRBV7-3 with TRBJ2-5; the D gene is possibly TRBD2 (5 bases). Germline CDR1 reads SGHTA; CDR2 reads FQGTGA. Trimming left V 6 bases short and J 5 bases short, with 13 bases between. The CDR3 has 13 residues. The CDR3 DNA sequence: TGTGCCAGCAGTCGCGGGTGGGGTGAGACCCAGTACTTC. Protein sequence: CASSRGWGETQYF.

The gene calls are TRBV7-6 and TRBJ2-3, with 13 bases identical to TRBD2. Germline CDR1 is SGHVS and CDR2 is FNYEAQ. V lost 5 bases, J lost 5 bases, and 7 bases stayed unmatched. The CDR3 spans 16 residues. The CDR3 loop reads CASSVTSGRAGDTQYF. CDR3 bases: TGTGCCAGCAGCGTTACTAGCGGGAGGGCCGGAGATACGCAGTATTTT.

This clonotype was detected only a few times. The J gene is TRBJ1-1, the V gene TRBV7-6, with D tentatively TRBD1 (5 bases). The CDR3 contains 15 residues. V gave up 2 bases and J gave up 1 base, with 11 bases separating them. The germline gives CDR1 SGHVS, CDR2 FNYEAQ. CDR3 sequence: CASSLIDSRNTEAFF. CDR3 DNA sequence: TGTGCCAGCAGCTTAATCGACAGCAGGAACACTGAAGCTTTCTTT. The variable domain in full, completed from reference TRBV7-6 and TRBJ1-1, reads GAGVSQSPRYKVTKRGQDVALRCDPISGHVSLYWYRQALGQGPEFLTYFNYEAQQDKSGLPNDRFSAERPEGSISTLTIQRTEQRDSAMYRCASSLIDSRNTEAFFGQGTRLTVV.

This chain connects TRBV9 to TRBJ2-2, with D unresolved. Germline CDR1 SGDLS, CDR2 YYNGEE. The CDR3 covers 16 residues. Trimming pared 4 bases from V and 6 bases from J, leaving 19 bases between. The CDR3 protein is CASSLPRAANAGELFF. The CDR3 nucleotides read TGTGCCAGCAGCCTCCCCCGGGCTGCTAACGCCGGGGAGCTGTTTTTT. Full variable domain (remainder filled in from reference TRBV9 and TRBJ2-2): DSGVTQTPKHLITATGQRVTLRCSPRSGDLSVYWYQQSLDQGLQFLIQYYNGEERAKGNILERFSAQQFPDLHSELNLSSLELGDSALYFCASSLPRAANAGELFFGEGSRLTVL.

The V gene is TRBV19, the J gene TRBJ2-3; D remains ambiguous. Germline CDR1 is LNHDA and CDR2 is SQIVND (reference sequence). There are 13 residues in the CDR3. V gave up 5 bases and J gave up 5 bases, with 11 bases separating them. The CDR3 region has the DNA TGTGCCAGTAGTCCTTCCGTCCGAGATACGCAGTATTTT. Its translation: CASSPSVRDTQYF.

The CDR3 DNA is TGTGCCAGCAGCTCCGGGACCTTGACCTACGAGCAGTACTTC. Its translation is CASSSGTLTYEQYF. The chain links TRBV5-5 to TRBJ2-7; D may be TRBD1 or TRBD2 (5 bases each). Trimming removed 3 bases at V and 2 bases at J, with 12 bases between. The CDR3 runs 14 residues. Germline values: CDR1 SGHKS, CDR2 YYEKEE (reference sequence).

CDR3 bases: TGTGCCAGCAGCTTCCCGTCCACCGGGGAGCTGTTTTTT. This gives the protein CASSFPSTGELFF. The chain is built from TRBV5-4 and TRBJ2-2; D is unresolved. Trimming took off 2 bases at V and 4 bases at J, with 6 bases between the two ends. Germline lookup yields CDR1 SGHNT and CDR2 YYREEE (reference sequence). The CDR3 runs to 13 residues.

This clonotype was observed many times. The junction and the germline gene differ at one end; a read error may be behind it. CDR3 sequence: CASSLSRGNEQFF. DNA for the CDR3: TGTGCCAGCAGCTTATCGAGGGGGAATGAGCAGTTCTTC. The rearrangement links TRBV27 to TRBJ2-1; a weak D match, TRBD1 (6 bases). CDR3 length: 13 amino acids. CDR1 is MNHEY, CDR2 SMNVEV, per germline (reference sequence).

This clonotype appeared many times. The chain combines TRBV7-4 with TRBJ2-1; D gene uncertain. Trimming cost V 6 bases and J 0 bases, with 15 bases left between them. The germline CDR1 and CDR2 sequences are SGHVT and SQSDAQ. CDR3 length equals 16 residues. For the CDR3, the DNA is TGTGCCAGCAGACCACTTGGCCCGAGCTCCTACAATGAGCAGTTCTTC. This sequence encodes CASRPLGPSSYNEQFF.

The chain recombines TRBV6-1 with TRBJ2-1, with 11 bases matching TRBD1. V was pared by 6 bases and J by 8 bases, with 9 bases of the junction left unmatched. Germline loops: CDR1 MNHNS, CDR2 SASEGT. The CDR3 has 15 amino acids. The CDR3 DNA follows: TGTGCCAGCAGGATAGGGACAGGGGGGCTTTATGAGCAGTTCTTC. Amino acids: CASRIGTGGLYEQFF.

The chain joins TRBV12-3 or TRBV12-4 to TRBJ2-7; the match to TRBD1 covers 7 bases. This CDR3 region has 13 residues. V was pared by 7 bases and J by 4 bases, with 7 bases of the junction left unmatched. The CDR3 spells CASTRTGTYEQYF. As DNA, the CDR3 is TGTGCCAGCACCAGGACAGGAACATACGAGCAGTACTTC.